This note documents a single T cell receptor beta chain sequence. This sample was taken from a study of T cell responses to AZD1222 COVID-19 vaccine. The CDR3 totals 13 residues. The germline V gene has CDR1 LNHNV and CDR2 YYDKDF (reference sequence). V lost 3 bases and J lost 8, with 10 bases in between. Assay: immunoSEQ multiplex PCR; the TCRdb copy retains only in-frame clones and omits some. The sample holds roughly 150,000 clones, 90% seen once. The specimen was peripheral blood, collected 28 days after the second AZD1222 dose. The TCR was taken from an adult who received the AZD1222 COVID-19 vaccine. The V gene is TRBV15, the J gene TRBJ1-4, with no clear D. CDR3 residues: CATSSEVAEKLFF. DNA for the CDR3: TGTGCCACCAGCAGTGAGGTTGCGGAAAAACTGTTTTTT.